A selection of T cell receptor beta chains follows, all from one sample in a study of Graves' ophthalmopathy and Graves' hyperthyroidism. MiXCR, run by TCRdb on the multiplex PCR reads, gives a single entry per CDR3 protein. Here the sample spans hundreds of thousands of distinct CDR3 sequences, 22% being singletons. The specimen was peripheral blood. The receptors were gathered from a woman younger than 30 with stable Graves' hyperthyroidism. Some clones in this sample may be carry-over from other donors' samples. The CDR3 runs from the conserved cysteine through the conserved F or W. The order of the fields is D gene, J gene, V gene, CDR3 length, clone size, CDR3 protein, CDR3 DNA. D genes are given only for firm matches. Not every row has a clone size; where given, it reads once, few, many or a size class.

. | TRBJ2-7 | TRBV19 | 14 | many | CASSQQVSSYEQYF | TGTGCCAGTAGCCAACAGGTTTCCTCCTACGAGCAGTACTTC
. | TRBJ1-5 | TRBV20-1 | 13 | . | CSAWDSEAQPQHF | TGCAGTGCGTGGGACTCCGAGGCTCAGCCCCAGCATTTT
. | TRBJ2-2 | TRBV13 | 16 | many | CASSPLGSGDTGELFF | TGTGCCAGCAGCCCGCTAGGTTCCGGGGACACCGGGGAGCTGTTTTTT
TRBD1 | TRBJ2-7 | TRBV19 | 15 | few | CASSIIGQGDYEQYF | TGTGCCAGTAGTATTATCGGACAGGGAGATTACGAGCAGTACTTC
TRBD2 | TRBJ2-7 | TRBV20-1 | 14 | many | CSAPVLAGDYEQYF | TGCAGTGCGCCGGTACTAGCGGGGGACTACGAGCAGTACTTC
TRBD1 | TRBJ1-5 | TRBV30 | 15 | many | CAWKGSGGRHQPQHF | TGTGCCTGGAAGGGTTCAGGGGGGCGCCATCAGCCCCAGCATTTT
. | TRBJ2-6 | TRBV19 | 17 | many | CASSMRTQSSGANVLTF | TGTGCCAGTAGTATGAGGACCCAGAGCTCTGGGGCCAACGTCCTGACTTTC
. | TRBJ1-2 | TRBV12-3/TRBV12-4 | 13 | . | CATRARFNYGYTF | TGTGCCACACGGGCGCGGTTTAACTATGGCTACACCTTC
. | TRBJ1-1 | TRBV15 | 17 | . | CATSREQPGVTFTEAFF | TGTGCCACCAGCAGAGAACAACCAGGGGTGACATTCACTGAAGCTTTCTTT
. | TRBJ2-5 | TRBV12-3/TRBV12-4 | 11 | . | CASGDSETQYF | TGTGCCAGCGGGGACTCAGAGACCCAGTACTTC
TRBD2 | TRBJ2-7 | TRBV12-3/TRBV12-4 | 14 | many | CASSFGLVGNEQYF | TGTGCCAGCAGCTTCGGACTAGTGGGTAACGAGCAGTACTTC
TRBD1 | TRBJ1-2 | TRBV29-1 | 13 | . | CSVPGQGSYGYTF | TGCAGCGTCCCGGGACAGGGATCCTATGGCTACACCTTC
. | TRBJ1-5 | TRBV2 | 14 | many | CASSEQGSRQPQHF | TGTGCCAGCAGTGAACAGGGGAGTCGTCAGCCCCAGCATTTT
. | TRBJ2-6 | TRBV18 | 15 | many | CASSPRHSGANVLTF | TGTGCCAGCTCACCACGACATTCTGGGGCCAACGTCCTGACTTTC
. | TRBJ2-2 | TRBV12-3/TRBV12-4 | 18 | . | CASSLGTASRRDTGELFF | TGTGCCAGCAGTTTAGGTACAGCGTCGAGACGGGACACCGGGGAGCTGTTTTTT
. | TRBJ2-1 | TRBV28 | 14 | few | CASSFYLTPNEQFF | TGTGCCAGCAGTTTTTATCTCACCCCCAATGAGCAGTTCTTC
. | TRBJ2-5 | TRBV6-5 | 14 | few | CASSYSSGQESQYF | TGTGCCAGCAGTTACTCCTCTGGACAAGAGTCCCAGTACTTC
TRBD1 | TRBJ2-7 | TRBV20-1 | 12 | many | CSAFDRVDEQYF | TGCAGTGCTTTCGACAGGGTTGACGAGCAGTACTTC
. | TRBJ2-5 | TRBV20-1 | 13 | many | CSARATSQGTQYF | TGCAGTGCTAGAGCGACATCCCAAGGGACCCAGTACTTC
. | TRBJ2-7 | TRBV6-5 | 10 | few | CASRDREQYF | TGTGCCAGCCGGGATCGCGAGCAGTACTTC
. | TRBJ2-3 | TRBV7-3 | 16 | few | CASSPRMSSSTDTQYF | TGTGCCAGCAGCCCCCGGATGAGCTCTAGCACAGATACGCAGTATTTT
. | TRBJ2-5 | TRBV5-1 | 13 | many | CASSLKNQETQYF | TGCGCCAGCAGCTTAAAGAACCAAGAGACCCAGTACTTC
TRBD1 | TRBJ2-7 | TRBV6-1 | 13 | . | CASSPGTGPKQYF | TGTGCCAGCAGTCCGGGGACAGGGCCTAAGCAGTACTTC
TRBD1 | TRBJ2-7 | TRBV12-3/TRBV12-4 | 14 | many | CASSWGQGNYEQYF | TGTGCCAGCAGTTGGGGACAGGGTAACTACGAGCAGTACTTC
. | TRBJ1-6 | TRBV6-1 | 16 | many | CASSELEGGYNSPLHF | TGTGCCAGCAGTGAACTGGAGGGGGGTTATAATTCACCCCTCCACTTT
TRBD1 | TRBJ1-2 | TRBV29-1 | 12 | many | CSADRGGNGYTF | TGCAGCGCCGACAGGGGGGGAAATGGCTACACCTTC
. | TRBJ1-2 | TRBV12-3/TRBV12-4 | 14 | many | CASSLADGPWGYTF | TGTGCCAGCAGTTTGGCCGACGGTCCTTGGGGCTACACCTTC
. | TRBJ1-3 | TRBV12-3/TRBV12-4 | 16 | many | CASSSHRTPASDTIYF | TGTGCCAGCAGTTCCCACAGGACACCCGCCTCTGACACCATATATTTT
. | TRBJ2-7 | TRBV25-1 | 13 | many | CASSEYAGYEQYF | TGTGCCAGCAGTGAATACGCAGGCTACGAGCAGTACTTC
TRBD1 | TRBJ1-1 | TRBV11-3 | 13 | . | CASSTGTDPEAFF | TGTGCCAGCAGCACCGGGACAGACCCTGAAGCTTTCTTT
. | TRBJ2-5 | TRBV11-1 | 17 | . | CASSFPPGERDQETQYF | TGTGCCAGCAGCTTCCCCCCGGGAGAGCGGGACCAAGAGACCCAGTACTTC
. | TRBJ2-6 | TRBV6-2/TRBV6-3 | 18 | few | CASSCEGRVSSGANVLTF | TGTGCCAGCAGTTGCGAGGGCAGGGTATCCTCTGGGGCCAACGTCCTGACTTTC